Each of the 14 T cell receptor beta chains below was sequenced from the same sample in a study of blood T cell repertoires in COVID-19. The protocol was immunoSEQ multiplex PCR, while the TCRdb copy is restricted to in-frame clones and leaves out a portion. The sample has around 250,000 clones, approximately 84% seen once. Material for sequencing was peripheral blood. These receptors came from a woman older than 75 with acute or convalescent COVID-19.

The CDR3: CASSNSDRAPGYTF. The CDR3 DNA reads TGTGCCAGCAGCAACTCGGACAGGGCCCCTGGCTACACCTTC. This chain connects TRBV6-6 to TRBJ1-2, with TRBD1 identical over 8 bases. This CDR3 spans 14 amino acids. With 6 bases clipped from V and 7 bases from J, the junction kept 10 bases outside the gene matches. The germline V gene encodes CDR1 MNHNY and CDR2 SVGAGI (reference sequence).

In DNA form, the CDR3 reads TGTGCCAGCAGAGGGACAGGGGGTATGGCCGGGGAGCTGTTTTTT. It is translated as CASRGTGGMAGELFF. The rearrangement joins TRBV28 to TRBJ2-2, with 11 nucleotides matching TRBD1. CDR1 and CDR2 (germline): MDHEN, SYDVKM. With V trimmed by 6 bases and J by 6 bases, 6 bases remained unmatched. CDR3 size: 15 residues. The complete variable domain, with remaining parts taken from reference TRBV28 and TRBJ2-2, reads DVKVTQSSRYLVKRTGEKVFLECVQDMDHENMFWYRQDPGLGLRLIYFSYDVKMKEKGDIPEGYSVSREKKERFSLILESASTNQTSMYLCASRGTGGMAGELFFGEGSRLTVL.

The chain carries TRBV5-1 and TRBJ2-5; D gene uncertain. Germline-derived CDR1 and CDR2 are SGHRS and YFSETQ. V was trimmed by 1 base and J by 5 bases, leaving 12 bases between them. The CDR3 runs 14 residues. The CDR3 loop is CASSLTSPRETQYF. The CDR3 coding sequence is TGCGCCAGCAGCTTGACTTCCCCCCGGGAGACCCAGTACTTC.

The chain couples TRBV7-2 to TRBJ1-5; D not resolved. From germline, CDR1 is SGHTA and CDR2 FQGNSA. The CDR3 runs 16 residues. V lost 4 bases, J lost 3 bases, and 16 bases lay in between. The DNA of the CDR3 is TGTGCCAGCAGCTATAGCGCAGGTCCAGACAATCAGCCCCAGCATTTT. Its translation is CASSYSAGPDNQPQHF.

The sample holds a few counts of this clone. The rearrangement uses TRBV7-3 and TRBJ2-1; 13 positions agree with TRBD2. The CDR3 covers 16 residues. The ends lost 2 bases at V and 7 bases at J; junction bases unmatched: 5. The germline CDR1 and CDR2 sequences are SGHTA and FQGTGA. The chain's CDR3 is CASSLWTSGRGNEQFF. CDR3 in DNA: TGTGCCAGCAGCTTATGGACTAGCGGGAGAGGTAATGAGCAGTTCTTC.

The chain couples TRBV6-6 to TRBJ2-6, with 8 bases identical to TRBD1. The CDR3 covers 18 residues. V lost 5 bases, J lost 2 bases, and 11 bases stayed unmatched. Per germline, CDR1 MNHNY and CDR2 SVGAGI (reference sequence). Written as DNA, the CDR3 is TGTGCCAGCAGTCCGGCGGGACAGGTACAAGCTGGGGCCAACGTCCTGACTTTC. Residues: CASSPAGQVQAGANVLTF.

The chain employs TRBV27 and TRBJ1-1; 8 nucleotides line up with TRBD1. The CDR3 extends over 15 amino acids. J was trimmed by 4 bases and V by 5 bases; bases with no gene match: 9. Per the germline V gene, CDR1 is MNHEY and CDR2 is SMNVEV (reference sequence). The CDR3 bases are TGTGCCAGCAGTCCTCACTGGACAGGGCCCACTGAAGCTTTCTTT. It yields the protein CASSPHWTGPTEAFF.

V and J are TRBV3-1 (or the pseudogene TRBV3-2) and TRBJ1-3; no clear D gene. Between the trimmed V and J ends, which lost 4 bases and 1 base, there was a span of 14 bases. This CDR3 comprises 16 residues. The germline gives CDR1 LGHDT, CDR2 YNNKEL (reference sequence). The CDR3 DNA is TGTGCCAGCAGCCCTTTCATACCGGGATCTGGAAACACCATATATTTT. This encodes CASSPFIPGSGNTIYF.

This clone was seen only once. The chain couples TRBV2 to TRBJ2-2; 9 nucleotides align to TRBD1. This CDR3 is 15 amino acids long. Germline trimming cut 5 bases from V and 7 bases from J; bases unmatched to any gene: 8. From germline, CDR1 is SNHLY and CDR2 FYNNEI. CDR3 amino acids: CASSRDRVGDGELFF. CDR3 nucleotide sequence: TGTGCCAGCAGTCGGGACAGGGTTGGTGACGGGGAGCTGTTTTTT.

This clone was observed a few times. The chain employs TRBV30 and TRBJ1-3; 10 bases align to TRBD1. The length of the CDR3 is 14 residues. Germline V gene sequence: CDR1 GTSNPN, CDR2 SVGIG (reference sequence). Trimming at V came to 4 bases and at J to 4 bases, leaving 4 bases not matched to a gene. The CDR3 reads CAWKTGGTGNTIYF. The CDR3 DNA reads as TGTGCCTGGAAGACAGGGGGCACAGGAAACACCATATATTTT.

The chain links TRBV27 to TRBJ1-5; D is possibly TRBD1 (6 bases). V was shortened by 3 bases and J by 0 bases, with 15 bases between the two germline ends. Germline CDR1 reads MNHEY; CDR2 reads SMNVEV (reference sequence). CDR3 length: 17 amino acids. DNA for the CDR3: TGTGCCAGCAGTTTTCGAGGACAGATCTATAGCAATCAGCCCCAGCATTTT. Its protein is CASSFRGQIYSNQPQHF.

The rearrangement links TRBV7-2 to TRBJ2-2; D gene uncertain. With 5 bases removed from V and 4 bases from J, the gap between germline ends came to 17 bases. Per the germline V gene, CDR1 is SGHTA and CDR2 is FQGNSA. The CDR3 spans 16 residues. CDR3 DNA: TGTGCCAGCAGCCCACCCGGGTCCGCCCCCACCGGGGAGCTGTTTTTT. It is translated as CASSPPGSAPTGELFF.

The rearrangement joins TRBV7-6 to TRBJ1-1; D unresolved. The CDR3 has 13 residues. V shed 5 bases and J shed 6 bases, with 13 bases lying between them. Germline V CDR1 and CDR2: SGHVS, FNYEAQ. The CDR3 sequence is CASSPAGRAEAFF. The CDR3 DNA reads as TGTGCCAGCAGCCCCGCGGGGAGGGCTGAAGCTTTCTTT. The complete variable domain, with remaining parts taken from reference TRBV7-6 and TRBJ1-1, reads GAGVSQSPRYKVTKRGQDVALRCDPISGHVSLYWYRQALGQGPEFLTYFNYEAQQDKSGLPNDRFSAERPEGSISTLTIQRTEQRDSAMYRCASSPAGRAEAFFGQGTRLTVV.

V is TRBV4-3 and J is TRBJ1-4; unclear D gene. The ends were cut back, 0 bases at V and 0 bases at J, with 5 bases in the middle. Germline V gene sequence: CDR1 LGHNA, CDR2 YSLEER. The CDR3 runs to 15 residues. The chain's CDR3 is CASSQEGATNEKLFF. The CDR3 coding sequence is TGCGCCAGCAGCCAAGAAGGAGCAACTAATGAAAAACTGTTTTTT.